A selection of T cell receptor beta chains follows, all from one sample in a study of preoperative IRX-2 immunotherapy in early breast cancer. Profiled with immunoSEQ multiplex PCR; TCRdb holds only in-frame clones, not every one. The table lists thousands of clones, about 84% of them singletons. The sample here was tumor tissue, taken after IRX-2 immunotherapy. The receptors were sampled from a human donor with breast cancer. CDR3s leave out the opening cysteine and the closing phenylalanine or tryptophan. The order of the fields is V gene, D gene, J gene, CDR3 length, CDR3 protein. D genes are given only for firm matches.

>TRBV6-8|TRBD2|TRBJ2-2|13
ASNRLAANTGELF
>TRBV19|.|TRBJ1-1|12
ASSPRGSGTEAF
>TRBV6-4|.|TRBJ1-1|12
ASSERGLDTEAF
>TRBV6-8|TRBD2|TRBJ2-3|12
ATTSGGGADTQY
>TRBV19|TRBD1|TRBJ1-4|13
ASTLRGRTNEKLF
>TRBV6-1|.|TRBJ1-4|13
ASSEVRRTNEKLF
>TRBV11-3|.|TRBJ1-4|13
ASSLGQGRDEKLF
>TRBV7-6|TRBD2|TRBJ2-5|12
ASTQRGGQETQY
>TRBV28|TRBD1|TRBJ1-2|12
ASRTAAGGWGYT
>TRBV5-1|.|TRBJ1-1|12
ASSLSSQNTEAF
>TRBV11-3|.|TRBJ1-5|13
ASSLHGGGNQPQH
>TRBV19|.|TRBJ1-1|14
ASSGRNRVANTEAF
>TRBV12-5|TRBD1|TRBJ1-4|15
ASALLPWDRENEKLF
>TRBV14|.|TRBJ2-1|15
ASSTFAGTTSYNEQF
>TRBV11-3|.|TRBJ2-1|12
ASSPEATYNEQF
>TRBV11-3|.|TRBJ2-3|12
ASSLGGDTDTQY
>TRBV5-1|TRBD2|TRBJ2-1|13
ASTRGLASYNEQF
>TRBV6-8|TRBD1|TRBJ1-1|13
ASTKYGQGNTEAF
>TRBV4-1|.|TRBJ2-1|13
ASSQEWRSYNEQF
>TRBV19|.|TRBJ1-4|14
ASSSWDIATNEKLF
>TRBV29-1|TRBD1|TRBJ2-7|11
SVARDRSYEQY
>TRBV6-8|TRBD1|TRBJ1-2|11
ASSLDRKYGYT
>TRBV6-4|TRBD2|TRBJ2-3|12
ASKERGVTDTQY
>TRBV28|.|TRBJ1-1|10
ASSLLTGRGF
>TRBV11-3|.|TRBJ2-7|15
ASRPLGGGISSYEQY
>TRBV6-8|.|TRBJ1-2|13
ASSPAVLINYGYT
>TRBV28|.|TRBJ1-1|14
ASSFPTRGETTEAF
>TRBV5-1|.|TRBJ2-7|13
ASSPNRGGSYEQY
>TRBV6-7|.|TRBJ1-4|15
ASSEATGLGTNEKLF
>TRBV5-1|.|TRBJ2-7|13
ASSSTGTETYEQY
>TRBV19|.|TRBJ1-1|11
ASNIGLSTEAF
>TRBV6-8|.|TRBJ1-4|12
ASSYGGAGEKLF
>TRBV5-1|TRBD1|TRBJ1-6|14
ASSLGSGGYNSPLH